A selection of T cell receptor beta chains follows, all from one sample in a study of shared clonotypes between healthy human individuals. Sequencing was performed with immunoSEQ multiplex PCR; in TCRdb, only in-frame clones are kept and a portion is missing. This sample has approximately 1.1 million clones, with approximately 80% found just once. The sample was memory CD4+ T cells from PBMCs. Receptor source: a man aged 18 to 30 in good health. Some clones in this sample may be carry-over from other donors' samples. Each CDR3 is given without its conserved first and last residue.

V gene: TRBV5-6
J gene: TRBJ2-7
CDR3 protein: ASSQWGLANIYEQY

V gene: TRBV5-1
J gene: TRBJ2-3
CDR3 protein: ASSLARDYTDTQY

V gene: TRBV7-2
J gene: TRBJ2-3
CDR3 protein: ASSLAPSRRYTDTQY

V gene: TRBV7-3
J gene: TRBJ2-5
CDR3 protein: ASSRGAEETQY

V gene: TRBV5-1
J gene: TRBJ2-7
CDR3 protein: ASSRGRTSAVEQY

V gene: TRBV5-6
J gene: TRBJ1-2
CDR3 protein: ASSFAADSYGYT

V gene: TRBV5-1
J gene: TRBJ2-5
CDR3 protein: ASSPRPGSEETQY

V gene: TRBV6-6
J gene: TRBJ1-1
CDR3 protein: ASSYPLVGDGTEAF

V gene: TRBV5-1
J gene: TRBJ2-1
CDR3 protein: ASAVGLEQF

V gene: TRBV11-3
J gene: TRBJ2-1
CDR3 protein: ASSSSRGRDEQF

V gene: TRBV7-9
J gene: TRBJ2-2
CDR3 protein: ASSRPSDRGVGELF

V gene: TRBV5-4
J gene: TRBJ2-7
CDR3 protein: ASSRRGSFAGYEQY

V gene: TRBV28
J gene: TRBJ1-2
CDR3 protein: ASNPPWDRNYGYT

V gene: TRBV7-3
J gene: TRBJ2-3
CDR3 protein: ASSRDRSTDTQY

V gene: TRBV30
J gene: TRBJ2-2
CDR3 protein: AWSVDSGVGELF

V gene: TRBV9
J gene: TRBJ1-1
CDR3 protein: ASSVGPGSTAF

V gene: TRBV5-4
J gene: TRBJ2-7
CDR3 protein: ASSQPKILGRYEQY

V gene: TRBV7-2
J gene: TRBJ2-2
CDR3 protein: ASSLFVWTLSGELF

V gene: TRBV30
J gene: TRBJ2-3
CDR3 protein: AWRNAGSPDTQY

V gene: TRBV4-1
J gene: TRBJ1-1
CDR3 protein: ASSQGRGRRVTSEAF

V gene: TRBV29-1
J gene: TRBJ1-1
CDR3 protein: SAGGDRANTEAF

V gene: TRBV10-3
J gene: TRBJ1-2
CDR3 protein: AIRGAEADYGYT

V gene: TRBV27
J gene: TRBJ1-1
CDR3 protein: ASSLSGTKNTEAF

V gene: TRBV25-1
J gene: TRBJ2-3
CDR3 protein: ASSDFVGQSSTDTQY

V gene: TRBV9
J gene: TRBJ1-3
CDR3 protein: ASSLVGENTIY

V gene: TRBV7-2
J gene: TRBJ2-2
CDR3 protein: ASSLVGQGAGSGELF

V gene: TRBV10-1
J gene: TRBJ2-2
CDR3 protein: ASSNGGRAAGELF

V gene: TRBV30
J gene: TRBJ1-1
CDR3 protein: AWRPGGVTEAF

V gene: TRBV30
J gene: TRBJ2-6
CDR3 protein: AWSVTRTSAGANVLT

V gene: TRBV25-1
J gene: TRBJ2-3
CDR3 protein: ASSPGTDTQY

V gene: TRBV15
J gene: TRBJ2-7
CDR3 protein: ATSRDIAETFGYEQY

V gene: TRBV5-1
J gene: TRBJ2-3
CDR3 protein: ASSFFLSGRAGDTQY

V gene: TRBV6-1
J gene: TRBJ2-1
CDR3 protein: ASSVPEQGYYNEQF

V gene: TRBV28
J gene: TRBJ2-2
CDR3 protein: ASSSPSYANTGELF

V gene: TRBV28
J gene: TRBJ2-7
CDR3 protein: ASSRGQGLEGY

V gene: TRBV7-2
J gene: TRBJ2-3
CDR3 protein: ASSLAPTTDTQY

V gene: TRBV5-1
J gene: TRBJ1-1
CDR3 protein: ASSPSGDGTEAF

V gene: TRBV21-1
J gene: TRBJ2-7
CDR3 protein: ASSPRLAGVTYEQY

V gene: TRBV5-6
J gene: TRBJ1-2
CDR3 protein: ASSLVSGDGYT

V gene: TRBV6-1
J gene: TRBJ2-7
CDR3 protein: ASSWTGPYEQY

V gene: TRBV2
J gene: TRBJ2-2
CDR3 protein: ASSELSGSISGELF

V gene: TRBV7-9
J gene: TRBJ2-7
CDR3 protein: ASSQPGLAGDEQY

V gene: TRBV2
J gene: TRBJ1-1
CDR3 protein: ASDSSTPMKNTEAF

V gene: TRBV28
J gene: TRBJ2-7
CDR3 protein: ASSSGQQIAGDI

V gene: TRBV6-6
J gene: TRBJ2-5
CDR3 protein: ASRRWGQEEY

V gene: TRBV6-1
J gene: TRBJ1-1
CDR3 protein: ASSRAREVTEAF

V gene: TRBV7-2
J gene: TRBJ1-3
CDR3 protein: ASSFVPGQGPGNTIY

V gene: TRBV19
J gene: TRBJ2-3
CDR3 protein: ASRKGGGDTQY